This entry describes one T cell receptor beta chain. This clone was detected once. This clone's antigen is unknown. No base qualities exist here, and no much larger clone lies one base off it. This entry comes from a study of shared clonotypes between healthy human individuals (dated by TCRdb to the early 2020s). A note on the overall study: Three men and two women, aged 18 to 49 years, made up the cohort. To increase sequencing depth and limit assay-specific biases, different laboratories used diverse techniques to prepare libraries and sequence TCR repertoires. To estimate repertoire size and how much clonotype sharing occurs between individuals, the study deeply sequenced the blood TCR repertoires of several healthy adults. Per donor, leukapheresis produced somewhere between about 0.94 and 10 billion PBMCs. For each donor, CD4 naive and CD4 memory were each run on three plates, CD8 naive on two plates, and CD8 memory on one plate. Overall results and qualifications from the work: Pairwise subsampling led to the expectation that sequencing depth would affect the degree of clonotype sharing among donors. Incomplete sequencing was indicated by rarefaction of sorted-subset datasets, despite the large sequencing depth. Only blood was sampled, and tissue TCR repertoires likely differ from those in blood. Estimated clonotype richness was generally larger for naive than for memory subsets. The genetic and exposure-history diversity represented was limited by the small number of donors. Compared with non-shared clonotypes, clonotypes shared by all four sorted-subset donors had higher generation probabilities. Sharing across several donors was observed for approximately 4.6% of naive CD4, about 3.2% of naive CD8, 2.3% of memory CD4, and around 0.42% of memory CD8 clonotypes.

TCR CDR3 regions were amplified from genomic DNA by multiplex PCR using the deep immunoSEQ assay. Extracted genomic DNA from each cell subset was spread evenly across all wells of several immunoSEQ 96-well plates, with each plate serving as a replicate. For sorted subsets, each replicate PCR was loaded with about 200 ng genomic DNA, equivalent to about 30,000 T cell genomes. Purified libraries were measured with a Qubit 3.0 fluorometer, size-checked on a Bioanalyzer 2100, and measured again with the KAPA Library Quantification kit. Every immunoSEQ 96-well plate was sequenced on a dedicated single-read 150-cycle Illumina NextSeq 550 flow cell. The authors' analysis ran thus. Because the immunoSEQ output held only junctional sequences and lacked quality scores, the filtering could not match the filtering applied to full-length reads. Sequences were annotated with PyIR, a Python wrapper for IgBLAST v1.9, using IMGT germline references to assign V/J genes and CDR3. Reads with weak V/J assignments (E-value above 1e-6), missing CDR3, stop codons, out-of-frame junctions, or ambiguous translated residues were removed. V3J clonotypes were defined as sequences sharing an identical inferred V gene, J gene, and CDR3 amino acid sequence. Percentage overlap between repertoires was calculated by dividing the number of shared unique clonotypes by the size of the smaller repertoire. Richness of each repertoire was evaluated using RTK rarefaction, the Chao1 estimator, and Recon v2.1 estimates of unobserved clonotypes. Generation probabilities were computed with OLGA for all TCRbeta clonotypes obtained by the gDNA method from a handful of donors. Held by TCRdb, this immuneACCESS table contains in-frame sequences only and omits some clones. Under half of the omission traces to an unresolved V gene where checked; the cause of the rest is unknown. The V and J calls and clone size were taken over from that table, and D and trimming were inferred from the DNA. The sample profile shows hundreds of thousands of clones; roughly 96% of them were found once. About 0.11% of the sample is held by the ten biggest clonotypes.

From its cysteine to its phenylalanine, the CDR3 spans 20 amino acids. The CDR3 DNA has 60 bases and is translated from base 1. CDR1 and CDR2 are read off the germline V gene as SGHDN and FVKESK. V is clipped by 4 bases and J by 6 bases, and the sequence between their germline boundaries is 31 bases long. CD8 naive samples consisted of CD45RO-negative cells that were positively selected for CCR7, yielding a CD45RA+CCR7+ population without TemRA cells. Healthy HIV-negative adults with no recently reported acute infections or vaccinations were included as donors. Every donor was a Caucasian adult residing in Nashville, Tennessee, USA. Blood was obtained by leukapheresis, after which PBMCs were separated by Ficoll-Histopaque density gradient centrifugation and cryopreserved in liquid nitrogen vapor phase. Purity and quantity of every magnetically sorted T cell population were checked by analytical flow cytometry. Each sorted fraction had its genomic DNA isolated and then quantified by UV absorbance on a Nanodrop 2000c.

The specimen was naive CD8+ T cells sorted from blood. In light of the paper, this sample's cell subset or site label describes: CD45RA+CCR7+. This chain joins TRBV14 to TRBJ2-1; the D gene identity is not certain. The sequence was collected from a woman in her twenties or thirties in good health. The DNA sequence follows: TGTGCCAGCAGCCCCTCAGACGGATCCTTCCGGTCCGCTAGGTTCAATGAGCAGTTCTTC. It translates to CASSPSDGSFRSARFNEQFF.